Below are 26 T cell receptor beta chains sequenced from a single sample in a study of prognosis after radiotherapy for stage I lung cancer. Two-round multiplex PCR, the amplification method, yielded TCR beta CDR3 from genomic DNA. Primers (each specific to one TRBV or TRBJ gene) were used in first-round PCR. TCRdb reprocessed the multiplex PCR reads via MiXCR and lists one record per CDR3 protein. The table records 45,000 to 70,000 distinct CDR3 sequences, approximately 26% of them present only once. The sample was PBMCs, taken before or after stereotactic body radiation therapy (not recorded which). Receptors were obtained from a donor of 50 years or more with non-small cell lung cancer.

This clonotype came up a few times. A much larger clone lies one base from this, so it may be a read error. J is TRBJ2-3 and V is TRBV20-1; D is possibly TRBD2 (6 bases). CDR1 and CDR2 from the germline V gene are DFQATT and SNEGSKA (reference sequence). The CDR3 loop spans 16 amino acids. The V gene lost 3 bases and the J gene lost 5 bases, with 21 bases spanning the gap. The chain's CDR3 is CSASQSRAGNEDTQYF. The CDR3 nucleotides read TGCAGTGCTAGCCAGTCCCGCGCGGGAAATGAAGATACGCAGTATTTT.

The sample holds many counts of this clonotype. The chain has TRBV6-1 and TRBJ1-1; D is perhaps TRBD1 (5 bases). CDR1 and CDR2 from the germline V gene are MNHNS and SASEGT. Trimming removed 6 bases from V and 8 bases from J, with 16 bases in between. This CDR3 has 13 amino acids. The CDR3 is CASSSPQGVEAFF. In DNA form, the CDR3 reads TGTGCCAGCAGCTCCCCCCAGGGAGTAGAAGCTTTCTTT.

In this sample, this clonotype turned up many times. The rearrangement uses TRBV19 and TRBJ1-1; D call uncertain. V was cut by 5 bases and J by 1 base, with 11 bases left in between. Germline assignment: CDR1 LNHDA and CDR2 SQIVND (reference sequence). The CDR3 spans 14 residues. CDR3: CASSFPQENTEAFF. CDR3 nucleotides: TGTGCCAGTAGTTTTCCTCAGGAGAACACTGAAGCTTTCTTT.

The chain couples TRBV27 to TRBJ2-7; 8 bases map to TRBD1. The trim removed 6 bases at V and 3 bases at J, leaving 7 bases unmatched. Germline V lookup: CDR1 MNHEY, CDR2 SMNVEV (reference sequence). This CDR3 contains 14 residues. The CDR3 DNA sequence: TGTGCCAGCAGAAATTCGGGACAGGTCTACGAGCAGTACTTC. Amino acid sequence: CASRNSGQVYEQYF.

This clonotype appeared many times. The chain uses TRBV3-1 and TRBJ2-2, with 11 bases identical to TRBD2. CDR3 size: 16 residues. Unmatched junction bases numbered 5, after V lost 2 bases and J lost 6 bases. The germline gives CDR1 LGHDT, CDR2 YNNKEL (reference sequence). The CDR3 bases are TGTGCCAGCAGCCAACTAGCGGGGGGCCCGGCCGGGGAGCTGTTTTTT. Translated: CASSQLAGGPAGELFF.

This clonotype has just one count. Its ends do not fully match the called genes, so a read error is possible. This chain uses TRBV6-2 or TRBV6-3 with TRBJ1-5; D gene ambiguous. The CDR3 spans 13 residues. Germline V gene data show CDR1 as MNHEY and CDR2 as SVGEGT. The CDR3 spells CSSSAPGLQPQHF. The CDR3 DNA is TGTTCCAGCAGTGCACCCGGGCTTCAGCCCCAGCATTTT.

This clonotype is a singleton in its sample. The rearrangement links TRBV27 to TRBJ2-1; D is possibly TRBD2 (6 bases). The germline gives CDR1 MNHEY, CDR2 SMNVEV (reference sequence). This CDR3 is 16 amino acids long. The ends were cut back, 3 bases at V and 10 bases at J, with 22 bases in the middle. As DNA, the CDR3 is TGTGCCAGCAGTTTTGGTAGGCCTGACATGGGAGGAGAGCAGTTCTTC. The encoded protein is CASSFGRPDMGGEQFF.

About this clonotype: Since a far larger clone is one base different, this is likely a read error. The chain joins TRBV6-2 or TRBV6-3 to TRBJ2-2, with D unclear. The CDR3 is 10 amino acids. Germline V gives CDR1 MNHEY, CDR2 SVGEGT. DNA for the CDR3: TGTGCCATCAGTTACGGGGAGCTGTTTTTT. Its protein is CAISYGELFF.

This clonotype has ten or more counts. The V call is TRBV7-2, the J call TRBJ2-7; D perhaps matches TRBD2 (5 bases). V shed 3 bases and J shed 5 bases, with 11 bases lying between them. From germline, CDR1 is SGHTA and CDR2 FQGNSA. The CDR3 is 13 amino acids. CDR3 sequence (DNA): TGTGCCAGCAGCTTCCTTCATAGCGACGAGCAGTACTTC. Residues: CASSFLHSDEQYF.

The sample holds many counts of this clonotype. The chain uses TRBV5-4 and TRBJ2-2, with 10 nucleotides matching TRBD1. The CDR3 has 15 amino acids. Looked up from germline, CDR1 is SGHNT and CDR2 is YYREEE (reference sequence). The V gene end was trimmed by 3 bases and the J gene end by 7 bases; junction bases not matched to a gene: 6. CDR3 protein: CASSSPTGGGGELFF. The CDR3 DNA reads TGTGCCAGCAGCTCCCCGACAGGGGGCGGCGGGGAGCTGTTTTTT. Supplemented by reference TRBV5-4 and TRBJ2-2, the full variable domain reads ETGVTQSPTHLIKTRGQQVTLRCSSQSGHNTVSWYQQALGQGPQFIFQYYREEENGRGNFPPRFSGLQFPNYSSELNVNALELDDSALYLCASSSPTGGGGELFFGEGSRLTVL.

This clonotype was counted at least ten times. This chain joins TRBV20-1 and TRBJ1-5; maybe TRBD1 (5 bases). Per germline, CDR1 DFQATT and CDR2 SNEGSKA (reference sequence). Trimming shortened V by 0 bases and J by 6 bases, and 9 bases separated the two germline ends. This CDR3 is 13 amino acids long. CDR3 sequence reads: CSARDRAGQPQHF. CDR3 in DNA: TGCAGTGCTAGAGACAGGGCGGGTCAGCCCCAGCATTTT.

This clonotype has more than one count but fewer than ten. A much larger clonotype is one base distant, so this may be a read error. The chain combines TRBV20-1 with TRBJ2-5; perhaps TRBD2 as D (6 bases). Germline V CDR1 and CDR2: DFQATT, SNEGSKA (reference sequence). Trimming stripped 6 bases from V and 4 bases from J, with 18 bases between. The CDR3 extends over 14 amino acids. CDR3 loop: CSAPPVGGVETQYF. The CDR3 DNA reads TGCAGTGCCCCCCCGGTCGGGGGAGTAGAGACCCAGTACTTC.

This clonotype was found many times. The gene calls are TRBV7-2 and TRBJ1-6, with 8 positions matching TRBD1. V was clipped by 1 base and J by 8 bases; unmatched bases: 10. The CDR3 length is 17 residues. Germline CDR1 and CDR2: SGHTA and FQGNSA. CDR3 nucleotides: TGTGCCAGCAGCTTAGAGGGCCAGGGGGCATTAGATTCACCCCTCCACTTT. Translated: CASSLEGQGALDSPLHF.

This clonotype occurred many times. The chain couples TRBV12-3 or TRBV12-4 to TRBJ2-2; unclear D gene. Trimming took off 6 bases at V and 0 bases at J, with 8 bases between the two ends. The CDR3 spans 14 residues. The CDR3 loop is CASRTLANTGELFF. Here the CDR3 DNA reads TGTGCCAGCAGAACACTCGCGAACACCGGGGAGCTGTTTTTT.

Turning to this clonotype: Just one base apart from a much larger clone, this may be a read error. The CDR3 does not end in the conserved phenylalanine or tryptophan, so this is likely a read error. The rearrangement uses TRBV5-1 and TRBJ1-1, with a weak D call TRBD1 (5 bases). Germline loops: CDR1 SGHRS, CDR2 YFSETQ. V was clipped by 3 bases and J by 3 bases, with 12 bases between them. The CDR3 is 14 amino acids. The CDR3 reads CASSSGPRDTEAFL. Here the CDR3 DNA reads TGCGCCAGCAGCTCGGGACCCCGGGACACTGAAGCTTTCCTT.

Regarding this clonotype: An end of the junction differs from the germline gene, which may be a read error. The chain uses TRBV19 and TRBJ2-1; D gene ambiguous. CDR1 is LNHDA, CDR2 SQIVND, per germline (reference sequence). This CDR3 is built from 13 residues. CDR3 nucleotide sequence: TGTGCAAGTAGTCTCCCGGACTACAATGAGCAGTTCTTC. It codes for CASSLPDYNEQFF.

This clonotype was recorded many times. The chain is built from TRBV11-2 and TRBJ1-2; no reliable D call. This CDR3 has 13 amino acids. V was shortened by 0 bases and J by 2 bases, with 4 bases between the two germline ends. Germline V gene data show CDR1 as SGHAT and CDR2 as FQNNGV. For the CDR3, the DNA is TGTGCCAGCAGCTTAGACTTAAACTATGGCTACACCTTC. Its protein product is CASSLDLNYGYTF.

This clonotype has at least ten counts. The V gene is TRBV10-2, the J gene TRBJ2-6; D gene ambiguous. Germline assignment: CDR1 WSHSY and CDR2 SAAADI. This CDR3 spans 17 amino acids. V was cut by 3 bases and J by 0 bases, with 12 bases left in between. In DNA form, the CDR3 reads TGCGCCAGCAGTGACAGGCAAACGATCTCTGGGGCCAACGTCCTGACTTTC. It yields the protein CASSDRQTISGANVLTF.

As for this clonotype: A read error likely explains this, since a far larger clone differs by one base. The rearrangement joins TRBV6-8 to TRBJ1-1; the match to TRBD1 covers 7 bases. The J segment lost 4 bases and the V segment lost 4 bases, leaving 9 bases of the junction unmatched. The CDR3 contains 15 residues. The germline V gene encodes CDR1 MNHGY and CDR2 SAAAGT. CDR3 nucleotide sequence: TGTGCCAGCAGTTCCAACGGGACAGCGGGCACTGAAGCTTTCTTT. Protein sequence: CASSSNGTAGTEAFF.

The sample holds many counts of this clonotype. The V and J genes are TRBV11-1 and TRBJ2-7; D gene uncertain. From germline, CDR1 is SGHAT and CDR2 FQDESV (reference sequence). The CDR3 contains 11 residues. The ends were cut back, 10 bases at V and 5 bases at J, with 12 bases in the middle. CDR3 protein: CATASLHEQYF. The CDR3 DNA reads as TGTGCCACAGCAAGCTTGCACGAGCAGTACTTC.

This clonotype was observed at least ten times. V is TRBV29-1 and J is TRBJ2-1; D gene uncertain. The CDR3 contains 10 residues. With 5 bases removed from V and 10 bases from J, the gap between germline ends came to 9 bases. Germline lookup yields CDR1 SQVTM and CDR2 ANQGSEA. CDR3 bases: TGCAGCGTTACCCGTTTCGAGCAGTTCTTC. This translates into CSVTRFEQFF.

This clonotype came up many times. This chain joins TRBV15 and TRBJ2-6; D may correspond to TRBD1 or TRBD2 (5 bases each). The V end lost 4 bases, the J end lost 2 bases, and 9 bases lay between the germline ends. CDR3 length equals 15 residues. Germline-derived CDR1 and CDR2 are LNHNV and YYDKDF (reference sequence). CDR3 loop: CATSTWGTGANVLTF. The CDR3 DNA follows: TGTGCCACCAGCACCTGGGGGACTGGGGCCAACGTCCTGACTTTC. Full variable domain (rest looked up from reference TRBV15 and TRBJ2-6): DAMVIQNPRYQVTQFGKPVTLSCSQTLNHNVMYWYQQKSSQAPKLLFHYYDKDFNNEADTPDNFQSRRPNTSFCFLDIRSPGLGDTAMYLCATSTWGTGANVLTFGAGSRLTVL.

This clonotype was found many times. The chain recombines TRBV3-1 with TRBJ1-2, with a tentative D call TRBD1 (5 bases). The CDR3 spans 16 residues. V lost 2 bases and J lost 2, with 15 bases in between. Germline loops: CDR1 LGHDT, CDR2 YNNKEL (reference sequence). This CDR3 reads CASSQTGTTHNYGYTF. DNA for the CDR3: TGTGCCAGCAGCCAAACCGGGACCACACACAACTATGGCTACACCTTC. Using reference TRBV3-1 and TRBJ1-2 for the parts outside the CDR3, the full variable domain is DTAVSQTPKYLVTQMGNDKSIKCEQNLGHDTMYWYKQDSKKFLKIMFSYNNKELIINETVPNRFSPKSPDKAHLNLHINSLELGDSAVYFCASSQTGTTHNYGYTFGSGTRLTVV.

There are a few counts of this clonotype. A read error may be the cause here, since a much bigger clone is one base away. The chain has TRBV2 and TRBJ2-6; 7 nucleotides match TRBD2. Trimming took 2 bases from V and 8 from J; bases not matched to a gene: 6. The length of the CDR3 is 15 residues. Germline CDR1 and CDR2: SNHLY and FYNNEI. The CDR3 spells CASSEMGRGSNVLTF. Written as DNA, the CDR3 is TGTGCCAGCAGTGAAATGGGGCGGGGGTCCAACGTCCTGACTTTC. The entire variable domain, with the rest obtained from reference TRBV2 and TRBJ2-6, is as follows: EPEVTQTPSHQVTQMGQEVILRCVPISNHLYFYWYRQILGQKVEFLVSFYNNEISEKSEIFDDQFSVERPDGSNFTLKIRSTKLEDSAMYFCASSEMGRGSNVLTFGAGSRLTVL.

The table lists this clonotype with many counts. This chain uses TRBV2 with TRBJ2-5; TRBD1 aligns across 9 bases. There are 14 residues in the CDR3. Germline lookup yields CDR1 SNHLY and CDR2 FYNNEI. V trimming: 6 bases; J trimming: 4 bases; junction bases outside the gene matches: 6. CDR3 bases: TGTGCCAGCAGGGGACAGGGAGACTCAGAGACCCAGTACTTC. Protein: CASRGQGDSETQYF.

This clonotype was recorded at least ten times. This chain links TRBV30 with TRBJ1-4; possibly TRBD1 for D (5 bases). The germline V gene encodes CDR1 GTSNPN and CDR2 SVGIG (reference sequence). Trimming took 3 bases from V and 6 from J, leaving 11 bases between them. The CDR3 totals 13 residues. The CDR3 DNA sequence: TGTGCCTGGAGGCCGGGACCCGATGAAAAACTGTTTTTT. Protein product: CAWRPGPDEKLFF. The full variable domain, with the rest looked up from reference TRBV30 and TRBJ1-4, is SQTIHQWPATLVQPVGSPLSLECTVEGTSNPNLYWYRQAAGRGLQLLFYSVGIGQISSEVPQNLSASRPQDRQFILSSKKLLLSDSGFYLCAWRPGPDEKLFFGSGTQLSVL.